The rows below give T cell receptor beta chains drawn from one sample of a study of graft-versus-host responses after intestinal transplantation. Data came from immunoSEQ multiplex PCR; TCRdb stores just in-frame clones and leaves some out. The sample carries some 45,000 clones, roughly nine tenths recorded once. Sequenced here: PBMCs, sampled 524 days after transplant. The receptors were sampled from a human patient who received an intestinal transplant, so some T cells may come from the graft donor. CDR3s include the opening cysteine and the closing phenylalanine or tryptophan. D genes are given only for firm matches. Where a row states a size, it is once, few, many or the class of an expanded clone; other rows omit it.

size | J | D | V | DNA | CDR3
. | TRBJ2-3 | . | TRBV4-1 | TGCGCCAGCAGCCGAGCATCTAGCACAGATACGCAGTATTTT | CASSRASSTDTQYF
. | TRBJ2-4 | . | TRBV9 | TGTGCCAGCAGCGTAGAGGCAGCCGCCAAAAACATTCAGTACTTC | CASSVEAAAKNIQYF
once | TRBJ2-7 | . | TRBV11-2 | TGTGCCAGCAGCTTAGGCCCACAGGCTACCTACGAGCAGTACTTC | CASSLGPQATYEQYF
. | TRBJ2-7 | . | TRBV7-9 | TGTGCCAGCAGCAAAACCAACGGCCCCTACGAGCAGTACTTC | CASSKTNGPYEQYF
. | TRBJ1-2 | TRBD1 | TRBV19 | TGTGCCAGTAGTAACCCCGGGACAGCTAAAAACTATGGCTACACCTTC | CASSNPGTAKNYGYTF
. | TRBJ2-2 | TRBD1 | TRBV11-2 | TGTGCCAGCAGGTCCCCGGGACAGGGAGCCGGGGAGCTGTTTTTT | CASRSPGQGAGELFF
. | TRBJ2-1 | . | TRBV9 | TGTGCCAGCAGCGTAGTGGGGGACAATGAGCAGTTCTTC | CASSVVGDNEQFF
. | TRBJ1-5 | TRBD1 | TRBV2 | TGTGCCAGCAGTACGACAGCGGGGACAGAAAATAGCAATCAGCCCCAGCATTTT | CASSTTAGTENSNQPQHF
. | TRBJ1-2 | . | TRBV7-8 | TGTGCCAGCAGCAGCCTAGACAGGAGGAGTGGCTACACCTTC | CASSSLDRRSGYTF
few | TRBJ2-1 | TRBD2 | TRBV11-2 | TGTGCCAGCAGCTTAAGACTAGCGGGAGGGGGTTCCTACAATGAGCAGTTCTTC | CASSLRLAGGGSYNEQFF
. | TRBJ2-7 | . | TRBV4-1 | TGCGCCAGCAGCCCGATGGTGGGTTCCACCTACGAGCAGTACTTC | CASSPMVGSTYEQYF
. | TRBJ2-5 | . | TRBV27 | TGTGCCAGCAGTCCGGGACTTTTCTCGCAAGAGACCCAGTACTTC | CASSPGLFSQETQYF
once | TRBJ2-7 | . | TRBV4-1 | TGCGCCAGCAGCCCCCTGGGCCCCGGGACTTCAGACGAGCAGTACTTC | CASSPLGPGTSDEQYF
. | TRBJ1-2 | TRBD1 | TRBV30 | TGTGCCTGGAACACCGGGACAGGGAGCTATGGCTACACCTTC | CAWNTGTGSYGYTF
. | TRBJ2-5 | TRBD2 | TRBV18 | TGTGCCAGCTCATCTAGCGGGAGGGAGGAGACCCAGTACTTC | CASSSSGREETQYF
once | TRBJ2-5 | TRBD1 | TRBV18 | TGTGCCAGCTCACTACGACAGGGATGGTCACAAGAGACCCAGTACTTC | CASSLRQGWSQETQYF
. | TRBJ2-1 | TRBD2 | TRBV7-9 | TGTGCCAGCAGCGCCTCTAGCGGGCCATACAATGAGCAGTTCTTC | CASSASSGPYNEQFF
. | TRBJ2-1 | TRBD1 | TRBV15 | TGTGCCACCAGCAGAGATAAGGGGGCGCGGGATGAGCAGTTCTTC | CATSRDKGARDEQFF
. | TRBJ2-1 | TRBD2 | TRBV19 | TGTGCCAGTAGTATCAAGGCTAGCGGGAGGTATGAGCAGTTCTTC | CASSIKASGRYEQFF
. | TRBJ1-3 | TRBD1 | TRBV29-1 | TGCAGCGCTGGGACAGGTATCAACACCATATATTTT | CSAGTGINTIYF
. | TRBJ1-4 | . | TRBV18 | TGTGCCAGCTCACCGGGGAGCCAGGAAAAACTGTTTTTT | CASSPGSQEKLFF
. | TRBJ2-7 | TRBD2 | TRBV5-1 | TGCGCCAGCAGCCGGGACGCACCGGGACTAGCGGGGTCCTACGAGCAGTACTTC | CASSRDAPGLAGSYEQYF
. | TRBJ2-5 | TRBD1 | TRBV7-2 | TGTGCCAGCAAAATAGAGGGGACAGGGACCCAGTACTTC | CASKIEGTGTQYF
. | TRBJ2-3 | TRBD2 | TRBV27 | TGTGCCAGCAGCTGGAGCGGGAGGGCCTTCGATACGCAGTATTTT | CASSWSGRAFDTQYF
few | TRBJ2-5 | TRBD1 | TRBV9 | TGTGCCAGCAGCGTAGACGGGACAGGGGTGAAGGAGACCCAGTACTTC | CASSVDGTGVKETQYF
. | TRBJ2-1 | TRBD2 | TRBV4-3 | TGCGCCAGCAGCCTAGCGGGGAACTCCTACAATGAGCAGTTCTTC | CASSLAGNSYNEQFF
. | TRBJ2-5 | . | TRBV18 | TGTGCCAGCTCACCAAGCTCAGGGGAGACCCAGTACTTC | CASSPSSGETQYF
. | TRBJ2-5 | . | TRBV7-3 | TGTGCCAGCAGCAACGACAGGATTGAGTACTTC | CASSNDRIEYF
once | TRBJ1-3 | . | TRBV5-1 | TGCGCCAGGGTAACTGAGAGCTCTGGAAACACCATATATTTT | CARVTESSGNTIYF
. | TRBJ2-3 | TRBD1 | TRBV10-3 | TGTGCCATCAGTGAGTCGGGACAGGGGGCAGATACGCAGTATTTT | CAISESGQGADTQYF
. | TRBJ2-7 | TRBD1 | TRBV19 | TGTGCCAGTAGTACCTTGGACAGGGGACACGAGCAGTACTTC | CASSTLDRGHEQYF
. | TRBJ2-1 | TRBD2 | TRBV4-3 | TGCGCCAGCAGCCAAGACTTACCGGCGGGGGAGGGCTTTTACAATGAGCAGTTCTTC | CASSQDLPAGEGFYNEQFF
. | TRBJ2-7 | TRBD2 | TRBV19 | TGTGCCAGTAGTATTCTGGCGGGAGGCGTCCACGAGCAGTACTTC | CASSILAGGVHEQYF